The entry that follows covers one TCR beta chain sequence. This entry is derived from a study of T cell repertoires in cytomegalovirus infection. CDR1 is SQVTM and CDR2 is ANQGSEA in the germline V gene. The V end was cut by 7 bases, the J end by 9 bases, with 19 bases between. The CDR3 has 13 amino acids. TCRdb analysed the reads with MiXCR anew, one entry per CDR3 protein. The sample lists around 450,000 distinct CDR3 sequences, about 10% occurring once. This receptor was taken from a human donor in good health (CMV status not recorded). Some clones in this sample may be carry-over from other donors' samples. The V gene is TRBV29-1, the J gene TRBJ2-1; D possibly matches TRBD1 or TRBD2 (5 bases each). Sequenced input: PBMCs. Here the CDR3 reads CSDTRGEGGEQFF. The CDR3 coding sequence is TGCAGCGACACAAGGGGAGAAGGCGGTGAGCAGTTCTTC.